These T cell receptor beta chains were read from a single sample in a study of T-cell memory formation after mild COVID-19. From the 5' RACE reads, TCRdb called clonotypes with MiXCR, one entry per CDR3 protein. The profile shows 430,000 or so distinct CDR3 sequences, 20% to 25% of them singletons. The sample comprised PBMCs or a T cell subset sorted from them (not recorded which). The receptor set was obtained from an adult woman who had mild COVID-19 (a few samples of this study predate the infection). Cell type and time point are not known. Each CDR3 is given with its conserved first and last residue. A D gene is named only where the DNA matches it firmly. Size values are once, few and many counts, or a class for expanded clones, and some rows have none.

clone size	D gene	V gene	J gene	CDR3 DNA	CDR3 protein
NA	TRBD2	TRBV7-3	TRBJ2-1	TGTGCCAGCAGCTTAAAGGGACTAGTGAATGAGCAGTTCTTC	CASSLKGLVNEQFF
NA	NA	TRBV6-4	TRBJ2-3	TGTGCCAGCAGTGACTCAGCGGGTAGCACAGATACGCAGTATTTT	CASSDSAGSTDTQYF
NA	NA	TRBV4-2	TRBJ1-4	TGTGCCAGCAGCCAAGATAGGCGAATACTGTTTTTT	CASSQDRRILFF
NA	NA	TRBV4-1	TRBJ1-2	TGCGCCAGCAGCCAATACTCCGGGACACCGAACTATGGCTACACCTTC	CASSQYSGTPNYGYTF
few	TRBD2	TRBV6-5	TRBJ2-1	TGTGCCAGCAGTCACCGTACGACTAGCGGGGGTGAGCAGTTCTTC	CASSHRTTSGGEQFF
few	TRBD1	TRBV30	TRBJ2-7	TGTGCCTGGAGGCCGACGGACAGGGGGAATCTCGAGCAGTACTTC	CAWRPTDRGNLEQYF
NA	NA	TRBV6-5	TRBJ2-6	TGTGCCAGCAGTTACTCTCCTGGGGCCAACGTCCTGACTTTC	CASSYSPGANVLTF
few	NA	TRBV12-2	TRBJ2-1	TGTGCAAGTCGCTTATCACGGGTGATGAGCTCCTACAATGAGCAGTTCTTC	CASRLSRVMSSYNEQFF
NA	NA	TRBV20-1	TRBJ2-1	TGCAGTGCTAGAGATCAGATGAGGGTTAGAGGCTACAATGAGCAGTTCTTC	CSARDQMRVRGYNEQFF
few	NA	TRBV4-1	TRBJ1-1	TGCGCCAGCAGCCAAGAAGGAGATTGGACATTCGGGACTCTGAACACTGAAGCTTTCTTT	CASSQEGDWTFGTLNTEAFF
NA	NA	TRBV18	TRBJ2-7	TGTGCCAGCTGGACAGATTGGGGGGAGCAGTACTTC	CASWTDWGEQYF
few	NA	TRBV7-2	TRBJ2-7	TGTGCCAGCAGCCCGCGCGCTAATGGGATTTACGAGCAGTACTTC	CASSPRANGIYEQYF
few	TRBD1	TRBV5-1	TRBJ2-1	TGCGCCAGCAGCCTTACAGGGGGCGAGAATGATGAGCAGTTCTTC	CASSLTGGENDEQFF
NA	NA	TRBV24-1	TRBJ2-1	TGTGCCACACCCAGAAATGAGCAGTTCTTC	CATPRNEQFF
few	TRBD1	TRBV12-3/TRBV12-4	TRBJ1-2	TGTGCCAGCAGGGGACAGGTTCCTAACTATGGCTACACCTTC	CASRGQVPNYGYTF
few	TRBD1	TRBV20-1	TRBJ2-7	TGCAGTGCTAGTGCCTCGGGACAGGGGTCCTACGAGCAGTACTTC	CSASASGQGSYEQYF
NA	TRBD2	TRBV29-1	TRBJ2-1	TGCAGCGTCGAACACCTAGCGGGGGATCACTACAATGAGCAGTTCTTC	CSVEHLAGDHYNEQFF
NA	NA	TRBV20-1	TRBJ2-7	TGCAGTGCTAGAGATGAGGGCAGGGACTACGAGCAGTACTTC	CSARDEGRDYEQYF
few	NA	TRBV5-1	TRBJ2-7	TGCGCCAGCAGGGCCAGCGGCCCCTACGAGCAGTACTTC	CASRASGPYEQYF
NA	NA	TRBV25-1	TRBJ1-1	TGTGCCAGCAGTGATTTTGGGGGCCGCATGGGGGACACTGAAGCTTTCTTT	CASSDFGGRMGDTEAFF
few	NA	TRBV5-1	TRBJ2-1	TGCGCCAGCAGCTTGGATCCGGCCTACAATGAGCAGTTCTTC	CASSLDPAYNEQFF
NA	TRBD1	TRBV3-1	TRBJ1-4	TGTGCCAGCAGCCAAGATCACGGGACAGCTAATGAAAAACTGTTTTTT	CASSQDHGTANEKLFF
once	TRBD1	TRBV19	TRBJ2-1	TGTGCCAGCAAAAACAGGGGCCATGAGCAGTTCTTC	CASKNRGHEQFF
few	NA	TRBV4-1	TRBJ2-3	TGCGCCAGCAGCCAGGGGCGCCCTAGCACAGATACGCAGTATTTT	CASSQGRPSTDTQYF
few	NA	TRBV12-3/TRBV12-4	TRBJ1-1	TGTGCCAGCAGTCTACCGACTGGGATGAACACTGAAGCTTTCTTT	CASSLPTGMNTEAFF
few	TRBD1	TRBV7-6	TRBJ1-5	TGTGCCAGCAGCTTAGAACACCCAGGGACAGGGGCATCGGGGGCCCAGCATTTT	CASSLEHPGTGASGAQHF
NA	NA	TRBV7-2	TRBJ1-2	TGTGCCAGCAGCCCACAGGGTTTGGATAGCTATGGCTACACCTTC	CASSPQGLDSYGYTF
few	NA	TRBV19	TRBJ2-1	TGTGCCAGTGCGTCTCCCCTGAGCTCCTACAATGAGCAGTTCTTC	CASASPLSSYNEQFF
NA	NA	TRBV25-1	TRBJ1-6	TGTGCCAGCAGTGAATCTTTGAATTCACCCCTCCACTTT	CASSESLNSPLHF
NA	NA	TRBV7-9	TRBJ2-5	TGTGCCAGCAGCCGATACGCCGGGGGGCTGGAGACCCAGTACTTC	CASSRYAGGLETQYF
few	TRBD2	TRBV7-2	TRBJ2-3	TGTGCCAGCAGCTTACTGGACGGGAGGGCAACAGATACGCAGTATTTT	CASSLLDGRATDTQYF
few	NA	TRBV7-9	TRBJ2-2	TGTGCCAGCACCCCAGGGACGGCGACATGGGCCGTAGAGCTGTTTTTT	CASTPGTATWAVELFF
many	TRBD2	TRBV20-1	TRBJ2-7	TGCAGTGCTAGATCCCTAGCGGGGTGGGAGCAGTACTTC	CSARSLAGWEQYF
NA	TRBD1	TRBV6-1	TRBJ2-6	TGTGCCAGCGGGACAGGAGGCTCTGGGGCCAACGTCCTGACTTTC	CASGTGGSGANVLTF
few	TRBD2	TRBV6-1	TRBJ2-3	TGTGCCAGCACTGCCCGGGGGTTTTGGCGGGGGATGAGCACAGATACGCAGTATTTT	CASTARGFWRGMSTDTQYF
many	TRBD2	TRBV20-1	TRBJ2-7	TGCAGTGCTGGCATGGGAATGGAGCGGGGGGGCCGCGAGCAGTACTTC	CSAGMGMERGGREQYF
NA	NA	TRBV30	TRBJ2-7	TGTGCCTGGAGTGTTTTCGGCCCGAATGAGCAGTACTTC	CAWSVFGPNEQYF
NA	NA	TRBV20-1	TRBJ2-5	TGCAGTCTTAATAGGGGGGGGGCTGGAGAGACCCAGTACTTC	CSLNRGGAGETQYF
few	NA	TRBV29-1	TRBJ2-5	TGCAGCGTTGAAGCGACTTCCCGAAACCAGTACTTC	CSVEATSRNQYF
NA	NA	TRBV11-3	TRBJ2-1	TGTGCCAGCAGCTGGCTGACAGGCCTCAATGAGCAGTTCTTC	CASSWLTGLNEQFF
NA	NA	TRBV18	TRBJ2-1	TGTGCCAGCTCACCAGAGGGCGACTCCTACAATGAGCAGTTCTTC	CASSPEGDSYNEQFF
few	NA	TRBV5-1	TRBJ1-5	TGCGCCAGCAGAAGTTCCCCAGGGAGTCAGCCCCAGCATTTT	CASRSSPGSQPQHF
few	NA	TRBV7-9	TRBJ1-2	TGTGCCAGCAGCTTTTGGACAGCGTCTAACTATGGCTACACCTTC	CASSFWTASNYGYTF
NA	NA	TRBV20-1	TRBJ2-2	TGCAGTGCTAGGGTTCGCGGGGGCTGGGGCACCGGGGAGCTGTTTTTT	CSARVRGGWGTGELFF
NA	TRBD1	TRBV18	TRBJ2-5	TGTGCCAGCTCACCACCGGGGACAGCAGGGGAGACCCAGTACTTC	CASSPPGTAGETQYF
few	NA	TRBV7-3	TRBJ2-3	TGTGCCAGCAGCCGCTTTGCCCCGAGCACAGATACGCAGTATTTT	CASSRFAPSTDTQYF
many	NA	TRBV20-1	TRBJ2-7	TGCAGTGCTAGAGGTGGCCCCCCACCTCACGAGCAGTACTTC	CSARGGPPPHEQYF
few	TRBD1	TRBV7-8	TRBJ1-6	TGTGCCAGCAGCGCAAAGGACAGGGCCAATTCACCCCTCCACTTT	CASSAKDRANSPLHF
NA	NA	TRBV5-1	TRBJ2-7	TGCGCCAGCAGCATACCGGGACGATGGGGCGAGCAGTACTTC	CASSIPGRWGEQYF
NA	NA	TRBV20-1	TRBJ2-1	TGCAGTGCTAGAGGAGGAACGGGGGATAACAATGAGCAGTTCTTC	CSARGGTGDNNEQFF
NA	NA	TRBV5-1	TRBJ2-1	TGCGCCAGCTACATCCGGGGGGCATGGAATGAGCAGTTCTTC	CASYIRGAWNEQFF
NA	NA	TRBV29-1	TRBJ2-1	TGCAGCGTCTCTCCCCCCGGCGGGCTTTACAATGAGCAGTTCTTC	CSVSPPGGLYNEQFF
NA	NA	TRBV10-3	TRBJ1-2	TGTGCCATCAGTGACCCAGGGCGGGAGAATGGCTACACCTTC	CAISDPGRENGYTF
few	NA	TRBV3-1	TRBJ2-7	TGTGCCAGCAGCCAGGGAGGGGGCGAGCAGTACTTC	CASSQGGGEQYF
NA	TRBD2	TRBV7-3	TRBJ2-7	TGTGCCAGCAGCTTAATGGTAGCGGGGGGCTCCTACGAGCAGTACTTC	CASSLMVAGGSYEQYF
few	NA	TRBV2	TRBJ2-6	TGTGCCAGCAGAGACCAGCAGAAGGCCAACGTCCTGACTTTC	CASRDQQKANVLTF